A selection of T cell receptor beta chains follows, all from one sample in a study of CD8+CD57+ T cells in acquired aplastic anemia. One entry per CDR3 protein, called by TCRdb with MiXCR from the reads. This table holds around 190,000 distinct CDR3 sequences, about half found once. Sequenced sample: sorted CD4+, CD8+, or CD8+CD57+ T cells (not recorded which) from PBMCs. These receptors all come from a human donor in good health, serving as a control. Each CDR3 is given with its conserved first and last residue. The order of the fields is D gene, clone size, J gene, V gene, CDR3 protein, CDR3 DNA. The D gene is left open where the match is weak. Size is stated for part of the rows, as once, few or many counts, or as a class when the clone is expanded.

. many TRBJ1-1 TRBV19 CASINVGGRGTEAFF TGTGCCAGTATAAATGTGGGGGGAAGGGGCACTGAAGCTTTCTTT
TRBD1 few TRBJ2-7 TRBV10-2 CASSDPRDRENEQYF TGCGCCAGCAGTGACCCACGGGACAGGGAAAACGAGCAGTACTTC
TRBD1 many TRBJ2-1 TRBV20-1 CSALTGGQDNEQFF TGCAGTGCGCTGACAGGGGGGCAGGACAATGAGCAGTTCTTC
TRBD1 . TRBJ2-5 TRBV7-3 CASSWDRGQETQYF TGTGCCAGCAGCTGGGACAGGGGGCAAGAGACCCAGTACTTC
. many TRBJ1-5 TRBV20-1 CSASPLTDGNQPQHF TGCAGTGCTAGCCCCCTCACAGATGGCAATCAGCCCCAGCATTTT
. once TRBJ2-7 TRBV4-3 CASSQVVNDEQYF TGCGCCAGCAGCCAAGTGGTCAACGACGAGCAGTACTTC
TRBD1 . TRBJ1-2 TRBV7-8 CASSLDGTGGANYGYTF TGTGCCAGCAGCTTAGACGGGACAGGGGGTGCAAACTATGGCTACACCTTC
TRBD1 many TRBJ1-2 TRBV7-3 CASSSGQAWDGYTF TGTGCCAGCAGCTCCGGACAGGCATGGGATGGCTACACCTTC
. many TRBJ1-5 TRBV3-1 CASSAGGNQPQHF TGTGCCAGCAGCGCGGGGGGCAATCAGCCCCAGCATTTT
. . TRBJ2-5 TRBV24-1 CATGAAETQYF TGTGCCACAGGGGCCGCAGAGACCCAGTACTTC
. . TRBJ2-5 TRBV7-6 CASSQDSGPSKETQYF TGTGCCAGCAGCCAAGATTCAGGGCCCTCCAAAGAGACCCAGTACTTC
. many TRBJ1-4 TRBV20-1 CSATPGASNEKLFF TGCAGTGCCACACCGGGAGCTTCTAATGAAAAACTGTTTTTT
. once TRBJ2-7 TRBV29-1 CSVEAQTASYEQYF TGCAGCGTTGAAGCACAGACGGCCTCCTACGAGCAGTACTTC
. . TRBJ1-5 TRBV7-9 CASSLVRQGIYSNQPQHF TGTGCCAGCAGCTTAGTCCGCCAGGGAATATATAGCAATCAGCCCCAGCATTTT
. . TRBJ1-4 TRBV15 CASSSIGWAANEKLFF TGTGCCAGCAGTTCCATCGGGTGGGCAGCGAATGAAAAACTGTTTTTT
TRBD1 few TRBJ1-1 TRBV2 CASSLGRGQGGGFLNTEAFF TGTGCCAGCAGTTTAGGCCGTGGCCAGGGGGGGGGTTTTTTGAACACTGAAGCTTTCTTT
. . TRBJ2-3 TRBV2 CASSQTSYTDTQYF TGTGCCAGCAGCCAGACTAGTTACACAGATACGCAGTATTTT
. few TRBJ2-7 TRBV5-1 CASSLSESAQYF TGCGCCAGCAGCTTGTCTGAGTCCGCTCAGTACTTC
. few TRBJ2-3 TRBV6-5 CASSYTGHNTDTQYF TGTGCCAGCAGTTACACGGGACACAACACAGATACGCAGTATTTT
. . TRBJ1-1 TRBV19 CASNVGAVTEAFF TGTGCCAGTAACGTTGGGGCGGTCACTGAAGCTTTCTTT
TRBD2 . TRBJ2-1 TRBV25-1 CASSGDLLPGRGSYNEQFF TGTGCCAGCAGTGGGGACCTTCTTCCGGGGAGGGGCTCCTACAATGAGCAGTTCTTC
TRBD1 many TRBJ2-7 TRBV4-1 CASTHRGTGVTYEQYF TGCGCCAGCACTCACCGGGGGACAGGGGTCACCTACGAGCAGTACTTC
. many TRBJ2-5 TRBV6-2/TRBV6-3 CASSYSRGLETQYF TGTGCCAGCAGTTACTCGAGGGGGTTAGAGACCCAGTACTTC
. . TRBJ1-2 TRBV7-2 CASSQEFGRSVGYTF TGTGCCAGCAGCCAAGAGTTCGGCAGGTCTGTGGGCTACACCTTC
TRBD1 . TRBJ2-4 TRBV20-1 CSARDPQGAKNIQYF TGCAGTGCTAGAGACCCACAGGGGGCCAAAAACATTCAGTACTTC
. . TRBJ1-1 TRBV4-1 CASSLSGASYNEAFF TGCGCCAGCAGCCTTAGCGGGGCATCCTACAATGAAGCTTTCTTT
. many TRBJ2-7 TRBV28 CASSRDFYEQYF TGTGCCAGCAGCAGGGACTTCTACGAGCAGTACTTC
. . TRBJ2-7 TRBV25-1 CASSDQGRGRSYEQYF TGTGCCAGCAGTGACCAGGGGCGGGGCAGGAGCTACGAGCAGTACTTC
. . TRBJ1-4 TRBV20-1 CSALLATNEKLFF TGCAGTGCCCTCCTAGCAACTAATGAAAAACTGTTTTTT
. many TRBJ2-6 TRBV6-1 CASSESGANVLTF TGTGCCAGCTCCGAGTCTGGGGCCAACGTCCTGACTTTC
. . TRBJ1-1 TRBV15 CATSRMDRRTDTEAFF TGTGCCACCAGCAGAATGGACAGAAGAACGGACACTGAAGCTTTCTTT
. once TRBJ1-1 TRBV20-1 CSASLQTRGNTEAFF TGCAGTGCTAGCCTCCAAACGCGGGGGAACACTGAAGCTTTCTTT
TRBD1 . TRBJ2-5 TRBV24-1 CATSDRPDREKTQYF TGTGCCACCAGTGATAGGCCGGACAGGGAGAAGACCCAGTACTTC
TRBD2 . TRBJ2-7 TRBV7-2 CASSLERGTPYEQYF TGTGCCAGCAGCTTAGAGCGGGGGACCCCCTACGAGCAGTACTTC
. . TRBJ2-7 TRBV29-1 CSVVGTGGYEQYF TGCAGCGTAGTCGGGACTGGCGGCTACGAGCAGTACTTC
. . TRBJ1-2 TRBV2 CASSQDRAGNTIYFGEGGYGYTF .
. . TRBJ2-1 TRBV12-3/TRBV12-4 CASTPSRGLVAMSSYSEQFF TGTGCCAGCACTCCATCGCGGGGGCTAGTGGCCATGAGCTCCTACAGTGAGCAGTTCTTC
TRBD1 . TRBJ2-1 TRBV9 CASSATGGALREQFF TGTGCCAGCAGCGCGACAGGGGGCGCGCTACGTGAGCAGTTCTTC
TRBD1 many TRBJ1-1 TRBV20-1 CSVRDRGRGSGTEAFF TGCAGTGTCCGGGACAGGGGGCGCGGGAGTGGCACTGAAGCTTTCTTT
TRBD2 few TRBJ2-7 TRBV20-1 CSANLAGGFSYEQYF TGCAGTGCTAACTTAGCGGGGGGTTTCTCCTACGAGCAGTACTTC
TRBD2 few TRBJ2-3 TRBV7-9 CASSLAKAGAPRGTDTQYF TGTGCCAGCAGCTTAGCGAAAGCGGGGGCTCCACGAGGCACAGATACGCAGTATTTT
. . TRBJ2-1 TRBV29-1 CSVDAGATYNEQFF TGCAGCGTTGACGCAGGGGCTACCTACAATGAGCAGTTCTTC
TRBD2 . TRBJ2-1 TRBV6-1 CASRVAGEYNEQFF TGTGCCAGCAGGGTAGCGGGGGAGTACAATGAGCAGTTCTTC
TRBD2 . TRBJ2-7 TRBV7-2 CASSLGSGVSYEQYF TGTGCCAGCAGCTTAGGTAGCGGGGTCTCCTACGAGCAGTACTTC
. many TRBJ2-7 TRBV5-1 CASSSRYEQYF TGCGCCAGCAGCTCCCGTTACGAGCAGTACTTC
TRBD1 . TRBJ1-1 TRBV18 CASSPQDRQGEAFF TGTGCCAGCTCACCACAAGACAGACAGGGTGAAGCTTTCTTT
TRBD1 many TRBJ2-7 TRBV5-1 CASSFQGETYEQYF TGCGCCAGCAGCTTCCAGGGGGAGACCTACGAGCAGTACTTC
. . TRBJ1-5 TRBV20-1 CSARGGNQPQHF TGCAGTGCTAGGGGAGGCAATCAGCCCCAGCATTTT
TRBD2 few TRBJ2-5 TRBV27 CASRTSGDARETQYF TGTGCCAGCAGGACTAGCGGGGACGCGAGGGAGACCCAGTACTTC
TRBD1 . TRBJ1-1 TRBV20-1 CSAPGGSDTEAFF TGCAGTGCTCCAGGGGGTTCGGACACTGAAGCTTTCTTT
. many TRBJ1-5 TRBV13 CASSLGLGPRGNQPQHF TGTGCCAGCAGCTTAGGGTTGGGCCCACGGGGCAATCAGCCCCAGCATTTT
. many TRBJ1-5 TRBV6-4 CASSPGTPGQPQHF TGTGCCAGCAGCCCCGGGACCCCGGGACAGCCCCAGCATTTT
. many TRBJ2-1 TRBV12-3/TRBV12-4 CASSSQGKTYNEQFF TGTGCCAGCAGCTCACAAGGGAAGACCTACAATGAGCAGTTCTTC
TRBD1 . TRBJ2-3 TRBV24-1 CATSDPRTGRVERNTQYF TGTGCCACCAGTGATCCTCGGACAGGCCGGGTGGAAAGGAATACGCAGTATTTT
. . TRBJ1-6 TRBV2 CASSGSIRRSPLHF TGTGCCAGCAGTGGGTCGATCCGGCGGTCACCCCTCCACTTT